Only a few counts were recorded for the clone carrying this T cell receptor beta chain. Its antigen is unknown. CDR1 and CDR2 from the germline V gene are ENHRY and SYGVKD. This CDR3 region has 17 residues. Trimming pared 0 bases from V and 5 bases from J, leaving 19 bases between. The authors made TCR cDNA by 5'RACE template switching, adding a universal primer site and UMIs. TCRdb re-analysed the 5' RACE reads in MiXCR, keeping a single row per CDR3 protein. The table has about 340,000 distinct CDR3 sequences, about 12% seen once; the top ten hold about 3%. This sample is drawn from a study of T cells after yellow fever vaccination. Study context: The fractions with low cell numbers were processed using SMART-Seq v4 Ultra Low Input.

Study-wide findings and caveats: It was the secondary response that reached its peak faster, day 5 versus 15, but it was weaker.

This chain links TRBV10-3 with TRBJ1-2; the D gene is possibly TRBD1 (5 bases). This sample comprised CD4+ T cells sorted from PBMCs, obtained 15 days after the yellow fever booster vaccination. The clonotype comes from a young man who received the YFV17D yellow fever vaccine. The CDR3 DNA follows: TGTGCCATCAGTGAGTCGACCTCGGGGCAGAAGGGGTATGGCTACACCTTC. It specifies CAISESTSGQKGYGYTF.